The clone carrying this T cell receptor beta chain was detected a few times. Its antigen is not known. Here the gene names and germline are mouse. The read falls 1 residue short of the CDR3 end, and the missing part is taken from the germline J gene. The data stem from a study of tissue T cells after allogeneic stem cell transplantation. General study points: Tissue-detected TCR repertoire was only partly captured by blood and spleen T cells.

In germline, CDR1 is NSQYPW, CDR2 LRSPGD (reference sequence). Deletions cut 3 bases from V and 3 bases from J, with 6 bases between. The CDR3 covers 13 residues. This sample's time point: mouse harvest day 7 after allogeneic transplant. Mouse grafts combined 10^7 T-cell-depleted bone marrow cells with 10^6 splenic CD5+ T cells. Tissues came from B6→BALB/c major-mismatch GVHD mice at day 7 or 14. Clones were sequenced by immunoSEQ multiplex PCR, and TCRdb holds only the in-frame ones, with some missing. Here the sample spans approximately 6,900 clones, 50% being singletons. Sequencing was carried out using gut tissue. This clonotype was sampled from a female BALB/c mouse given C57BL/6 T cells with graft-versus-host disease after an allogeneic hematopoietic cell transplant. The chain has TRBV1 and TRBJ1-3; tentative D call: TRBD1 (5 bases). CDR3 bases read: TGCACCTGCAGTGCCACAGGTGGAAATACGCTCTAT. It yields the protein CTCSATGGNTLY. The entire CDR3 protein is CTCSATGGNTLYF.